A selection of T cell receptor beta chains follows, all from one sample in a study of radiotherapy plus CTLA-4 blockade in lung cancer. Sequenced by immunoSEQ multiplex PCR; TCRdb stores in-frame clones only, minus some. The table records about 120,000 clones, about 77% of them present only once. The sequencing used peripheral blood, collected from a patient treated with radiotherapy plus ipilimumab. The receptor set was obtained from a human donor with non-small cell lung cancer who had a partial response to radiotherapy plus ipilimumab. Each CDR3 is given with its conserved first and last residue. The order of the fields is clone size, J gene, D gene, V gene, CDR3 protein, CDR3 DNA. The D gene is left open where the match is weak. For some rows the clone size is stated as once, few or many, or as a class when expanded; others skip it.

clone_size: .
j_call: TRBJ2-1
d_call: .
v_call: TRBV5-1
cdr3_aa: CASSLGQFYNEQFF
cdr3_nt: TGCGCCAGCAGCTTGGGACAGTTCTACAATGAGCAGTTCTTC

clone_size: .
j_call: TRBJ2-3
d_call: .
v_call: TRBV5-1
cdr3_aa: CASSLAGNSGDTQYF
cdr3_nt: TGCGCCAGCAGCTTGGCCGGAAATAGCGGAGATACGCAGTATTTT

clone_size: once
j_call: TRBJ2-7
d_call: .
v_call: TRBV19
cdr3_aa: CASSSRLRLEQYF
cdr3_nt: TGTGCCAGTAGTTCTAGACTGCGCCTCGAGCAGTACTTC

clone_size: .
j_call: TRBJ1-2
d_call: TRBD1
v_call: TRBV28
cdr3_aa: CASSLSGGALNYGYTF
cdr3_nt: TGTGCCAGCAGTTTATCAGGGGGCGCCCTCAACTATGGCTACACCTTC

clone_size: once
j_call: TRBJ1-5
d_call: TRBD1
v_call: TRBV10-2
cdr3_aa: CASSETGTGQPQHF
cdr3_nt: TGCGCCAGCAGCGAGACAGGGACGGGGCAGCCCCAGCATTTT

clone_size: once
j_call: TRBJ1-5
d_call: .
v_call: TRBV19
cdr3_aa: CASSIGHQPQHF
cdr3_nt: TGTGCCAGTAGTATAGGGCATCAGCCCCAGCATTTT

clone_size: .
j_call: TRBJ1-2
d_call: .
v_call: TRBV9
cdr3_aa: CASSLRGGPLDGYTF
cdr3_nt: TGTGCCAGCAGCCTTCGGGGGGGACCGTTGGATGGCTACACCTTC

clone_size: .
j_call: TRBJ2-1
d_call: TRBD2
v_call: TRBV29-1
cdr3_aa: CSGGLAGGLYNEQFF
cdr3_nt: TGCAGCGGAGGACTAGCGGGAGGCCTGTACAATGAGCAGTTCTTC

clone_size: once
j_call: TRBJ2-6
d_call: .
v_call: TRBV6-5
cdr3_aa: CASSYIQGAGANVLTF
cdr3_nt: TGTGCCAGCAGTTACATCCAGGGTGCTGGGGCCAACGTCCTGACTTTC

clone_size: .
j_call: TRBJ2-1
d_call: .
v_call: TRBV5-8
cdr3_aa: CASSIGGAYNEQFF
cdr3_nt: TGTGCCAGCAGCATAGGGGGGGCCTACAATGAGCAGTTCTTC

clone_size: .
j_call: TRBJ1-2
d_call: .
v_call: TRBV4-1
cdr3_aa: CASSQGLGGYTF
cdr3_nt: TGCGCCAGCAGCCAAGGTCTAGGTGGCTACACCTTC

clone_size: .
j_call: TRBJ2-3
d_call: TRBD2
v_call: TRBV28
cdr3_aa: CASSSGSLTDTQYF
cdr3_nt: TGTGCCAGCAGTAGCGGGAGCTTAACAGATACGCAGTATTTT

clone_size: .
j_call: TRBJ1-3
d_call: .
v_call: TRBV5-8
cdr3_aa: CASSLNLRAGNTIYF
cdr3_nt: TGTGCCAGCAGCTTAAACTTACGGGCTGGAAACACCATATATTTT

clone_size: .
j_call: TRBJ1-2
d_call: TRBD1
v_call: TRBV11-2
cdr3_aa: CASSLEPGGFGGYTF
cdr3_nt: TGTGCCAGCAGCTTAGAACCAGGGGGCTTTGGTGGCTACACCTTC

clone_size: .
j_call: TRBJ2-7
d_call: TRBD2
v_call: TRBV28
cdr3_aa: CASSFSGRSSYEQYF
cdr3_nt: TGTGCCAGCAGTTTCAGCGGGAGGAGTTCCTACGAGCAGTACTTC

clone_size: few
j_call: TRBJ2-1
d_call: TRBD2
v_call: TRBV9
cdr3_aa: CASSLAGGLNNEQFF
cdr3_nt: TGTGCCAGCAGTCTAGCGGGGGGCTTAAACAATGAGCAGTTCTTC

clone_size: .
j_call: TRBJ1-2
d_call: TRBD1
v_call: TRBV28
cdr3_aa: CASSLLPRTGGGYTF
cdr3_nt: TGTGCCAGCAGTTTGTTACCTAGGACAGGCGGCGGCTACACCTTC

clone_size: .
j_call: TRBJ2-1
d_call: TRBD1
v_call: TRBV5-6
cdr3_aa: CASSFSDRGFYNEQFF
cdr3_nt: TGTGCCAGCAGCTTTTCCGACAGGGGATTTTACAATGAGCAGTTCTTC

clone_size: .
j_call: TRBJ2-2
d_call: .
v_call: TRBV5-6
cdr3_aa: CASSYLGSDYTGELFF
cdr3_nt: TGTGCCAGCAGCTACCTCGGTTCGGACTACACCGGGGAGCTGTTTTTT

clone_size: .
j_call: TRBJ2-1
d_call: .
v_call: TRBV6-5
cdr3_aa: CASSQDGPYNEQFF
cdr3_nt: TGTGCCAGCAGTCAGGATGGGCCCTACAATGAGCAGTTCTTC

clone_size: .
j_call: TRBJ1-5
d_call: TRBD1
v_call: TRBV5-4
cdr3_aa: CASSNQDRGGPYSNQPQHF
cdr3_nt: TGTGCCAGCAGCAATCAGGACAGGGGAGGGCCTTATAGCAATCAGCCCCAGCATTTT

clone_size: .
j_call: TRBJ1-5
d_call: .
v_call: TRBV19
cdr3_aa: CASSIRQGNQPQHF
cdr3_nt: TGTGCCAGTAGTATACGGCAGGGCAATCAGCCCCAGCATTTT

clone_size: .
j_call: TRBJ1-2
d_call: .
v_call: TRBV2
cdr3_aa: CASTREGLDGYTF
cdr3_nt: TGTGCCAGTACAAGGGAGGGATTGGATGGCTACACCTTC

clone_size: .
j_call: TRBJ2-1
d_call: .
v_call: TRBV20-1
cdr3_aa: CSAGTKLEQFF
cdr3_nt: TGCAGTGCGGGGACAAAACTTGAGCAGTTCTTC

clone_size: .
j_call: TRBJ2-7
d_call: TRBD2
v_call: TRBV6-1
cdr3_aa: CASSQGLAPNEQYF
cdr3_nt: TGTGCCAGCAGCCAGGGACTAGCCCCGAACGAGCAGTACTTC

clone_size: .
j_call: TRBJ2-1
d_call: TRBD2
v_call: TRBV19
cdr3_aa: CASSPRTRDNEQFF
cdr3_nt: TGTGCCAGTAGTCCTCGGACTAGGGACAATGAGCAGTTCTTC

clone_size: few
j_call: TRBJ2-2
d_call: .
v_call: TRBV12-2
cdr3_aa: CASRAGGLLGELFF
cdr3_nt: TGTGCAAGTCGCGCCGGGGGACTTCTGGGGGAGCTGTTTTTT

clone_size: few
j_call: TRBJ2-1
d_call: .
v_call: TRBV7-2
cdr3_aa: CASSLVRSAYNEQFF
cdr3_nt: TGTGCCAGCAGCTTAGTTAGGTCAGCGTACAATGAGCAGTTCTTC

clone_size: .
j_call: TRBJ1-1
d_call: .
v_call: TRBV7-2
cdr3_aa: CASSFNRQNTEAFF
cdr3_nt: TGTGCCAGCAGCTTCAACAGACAGAACACTGAAGCTTTCTTT

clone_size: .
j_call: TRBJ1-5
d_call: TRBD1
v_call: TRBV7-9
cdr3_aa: CASSLGQGVVNQPQHF
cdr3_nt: TGTGCCAGCAGCCTGGGACAGGGGGTCGTCAATCAGCCCCAGCATTTT

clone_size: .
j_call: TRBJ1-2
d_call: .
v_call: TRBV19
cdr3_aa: CASSRQAREYGYTF
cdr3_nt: TGTGCCAGTAGCCGGCAGGCGAGGGAGTATGGCTACACCTTC

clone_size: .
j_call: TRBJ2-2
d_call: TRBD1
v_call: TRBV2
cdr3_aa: CASSEYGTVNTGELFF
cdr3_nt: TGTGCCAGCAGTGAATACGGGACAGTCAACACCGGGGAGCTGTTTTTT

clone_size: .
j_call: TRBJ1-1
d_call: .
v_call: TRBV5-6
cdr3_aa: CASSLVEGHAFF
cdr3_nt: TGTGCCAGCAGCTTGGTGGAGGGTCACGCTTTCTTT

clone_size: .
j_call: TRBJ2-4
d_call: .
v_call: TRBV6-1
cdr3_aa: CASSEYGGQAKNIQYF
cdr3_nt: TGTGCCAGCAGTGAATATGGCGGGCAGGCCAAAAACATTCAGTACTTC

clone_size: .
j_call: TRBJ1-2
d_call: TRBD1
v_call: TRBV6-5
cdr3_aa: CASREAGTDYGYTF
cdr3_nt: TGTGCCAGCAGGGAAGCCGGGACAGACTATGGCTACACCTTC

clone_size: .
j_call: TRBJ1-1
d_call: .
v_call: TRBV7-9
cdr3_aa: CASSLKGDSKSEAFF
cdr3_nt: TGTGCCAGCAGCTTAAAAGGAGACAGTAAATCTGAAGCTTTCTTT

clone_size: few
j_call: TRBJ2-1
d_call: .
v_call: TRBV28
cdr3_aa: CASTADQGKFF
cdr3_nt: TGTGCCAGCACCGCCGACCAGGGGAAGTTCTTC

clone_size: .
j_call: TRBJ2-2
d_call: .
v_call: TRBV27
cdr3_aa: CATSMRNFAGELFF
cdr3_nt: TGTGCCACCTCCATGAGAAATTTCGCCGGGGAGCTGTTTTTT

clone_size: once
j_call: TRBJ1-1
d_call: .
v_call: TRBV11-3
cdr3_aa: CASSPRGGIEAFF
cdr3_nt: TGTGCCAGCAGCCCCCGGGGGGGGATTGAAGCTTTCTTT

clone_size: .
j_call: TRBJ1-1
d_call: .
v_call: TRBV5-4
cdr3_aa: CASSGGAGTRIHEAFF
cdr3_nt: TGTGCCAGCAGCGGGGGGGCCGGGACACGGATCCATGAAGCTTTCTTT

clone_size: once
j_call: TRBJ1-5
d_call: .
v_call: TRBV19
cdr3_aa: CASSILYRGNQPQHF
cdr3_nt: TGTGCCAGTAGTATTCTGTACAGGGGCAATCAGCCCCAGCATTTT

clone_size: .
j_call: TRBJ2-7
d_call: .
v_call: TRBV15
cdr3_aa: CATSRAKEGAYEQYF
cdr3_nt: TGTGCCACCAGCAGAGCCAAGGAAGGGGCCTACGAGCAGTACTTC

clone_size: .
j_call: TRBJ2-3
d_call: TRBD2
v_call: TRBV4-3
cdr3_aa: CASSQARTSGIRSYTQYF
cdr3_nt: TGCGCCAGCAGCCAAGCCCGGACTAGCGGGATAAGGTCTTATACGCAGTATTTT

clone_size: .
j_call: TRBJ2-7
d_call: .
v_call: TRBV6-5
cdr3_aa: CASSYRQASYEQYF
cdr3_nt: TGTGCCAGCAGTTACCGGCAGGCATCCTACGAGCAGTACTTC

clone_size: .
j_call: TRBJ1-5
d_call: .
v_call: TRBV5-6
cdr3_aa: CASSLLQGNQPQHF
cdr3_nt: TGTGCCAGCAGCTTGTTGCAGGGTAATCAGCCCCAGCATTTT

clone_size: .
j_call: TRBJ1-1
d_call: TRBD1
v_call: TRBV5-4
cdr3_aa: CASSLIPQGWANTEAFF
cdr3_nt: TGTGCCAGCAGCTTGATCCCACAGGGGTGGGCGAACACTGAAGCTTTCTTT

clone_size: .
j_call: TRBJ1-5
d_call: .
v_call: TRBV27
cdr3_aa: CASSLGRIRGRGNQPQHF
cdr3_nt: TGTGCCAGCAGTTTAGGGCGAATAAGGGGGAGGGGCAATCAGCCCCAGCATTTT

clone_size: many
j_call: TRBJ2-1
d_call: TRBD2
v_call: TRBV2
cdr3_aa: CASREDRGTSGYNEQFF
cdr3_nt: TGTGCCAGCAGGGAGGACAGGGGGACTAGCGGGTACAATGAGCAGTTCTTC

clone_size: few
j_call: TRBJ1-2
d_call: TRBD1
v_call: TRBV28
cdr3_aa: CASSTQGDYGYTF
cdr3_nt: TGTGCCAGCAGTACACAGGGGGACTATGGCTACACCTTC

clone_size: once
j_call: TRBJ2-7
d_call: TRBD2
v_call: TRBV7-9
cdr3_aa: CASSISGNTYEQYF
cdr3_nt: TGTGCCAGCAGCATTAGCGGGAACACCTACGAGCAGTACTTC

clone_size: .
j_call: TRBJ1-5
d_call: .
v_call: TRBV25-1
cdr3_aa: CASNRGNQPQHF
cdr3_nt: TGTGCCAGCAACCGGGGCAATCAGCCCCAGCATTTT

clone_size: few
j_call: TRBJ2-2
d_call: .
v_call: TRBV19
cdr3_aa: CASRQPNTGELFF
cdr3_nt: TGTGCCAGTAGACAGCCGAACACCGGGGAGCTGTTTTTT

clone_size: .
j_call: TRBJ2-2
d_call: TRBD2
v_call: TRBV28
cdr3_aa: CASSYGRAYTGELFF
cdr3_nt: TGTGCCAGCAGCTACGGGAGGGCCTACACCGGGGAGCTGTTTTTT